This passage covers 28 T cell receptor beta chains from one sample sequenced in a study of blood T cell repertoires in COVID-19. Assay used: immunoSEQ multiplex PCR; TCRdb lists only in-frame clones, some missing. Among some 250,000 clones listed, about three quarters were seen once. Source material: peripheral blood. The receptors stem from a woman of 80 years or more with acute or convalescent COVID-19.

Turning to this clone: Its ends do not fully match the called genes, so a read error is possible. This sequence joins TRBV7-2 and TRBJ1-2; D is uncertain. The germline V gene has CDR1 SGHTA and CDR2 FQGNSA. This CDR3 region has 12 residues. Written as DNA, the CDR3 is TGTGCCAGCAGCTTAGAGGGAGGGCGGGGATTCTTC. Amino acid sequence: CASSLEGGRGFF.

This chain uses TRBV5-1 with TRBJ1-2; 7 bases are a match to TRBD1. CDR3 length equals 14 residues. J was trimmed by 5 bases and V by 4 bases; bases with no gene match: 8. Germline CDR1 is SGHRS and CDR2 is YFSETQ. The DNA of the CDR3 is TGCGCCAGCAGCCCGGGGACAGTTACTTATGGCTACACCTTC. Protein product: CASSPGTVTYGYTF.

This clone was detected only a few times. The rearrangement joins TRBV2 to TRBJ1-5; TRBD1 agrees at 9 bases. Germline CDR1 and CDR2: SNHLY and FYNNEI. V trimming: 6 bases; J trimming: 5 bases; junction bases outside the gene matches: 5. CDR3 length: 14 amino acids. The CDR3, as DNA: TGTGCCAGCAGCCCCACAGGGGGCCATCAGCCCCAGCATTTT. Translating gives CASSPTGGHQPQHF. Combining the CDR3 with reference TRBV2 and TRBJ1-5 gives the whole variable domain EPEVTQTPSHQVTQMGQEVILRCVPISNHLYFYWYRQILGQKVEFLVSFYNNEISEKSEIFDDQFSVERPDGSNFTLKIRSTKLEDSAMYFCASSPTGGHQPQHFGDGTRLSIL.

The chain employs TRBV18 and TRBJ1-2, with a possible D match to TRBD1 (6 bases). This CDR3 has 15 residues. Per the germline V gene, CDR1 is KGHSH and CDR2 is LQKENI. V lost 0 bases and J lost 4, with 12 bases in between. The CDR3 here is CASSPPDLGGYGYTF. In DNA form, the CDR3 reads TGTGCCAGCTCACCACCTGACCTAGGGGGCTATGGCTACACCTTC. Variable domain in full (rest from reference TRBV18 and TRBJ1-2): NAGVMQNPRHLVRRRGQEARLRCSPMKGHSHVYWYRQLPEEGLKFMVYLQKENIIDESGMPKERFSAEFPKEGPSILRIQQVVRGDSAAYFCASSPPDLGGYGYTFGSGTRLTVV.

This chain uses TRBV24-1 with TRBJ2-5; TRBD1 matches 9 bases. The V and J ends lost 3 bases and 7 bases, in that order; junction bases with no gene match: 5. CDR3 size: 14 residues. The germline V gene encodes CDR1 KGHDR and CDR2 SFDVKD. CDR3 sequence reads: CATSDRQGVGTQYF. CDR3 nucleotides: TGTGCCACCAGTGATAGACAGGGGGTCGGGACCCAGTACTTC.

To note about this clone: Germline and junction disagree at one end, which may indicate a read error. V is TRBV2 and J is TRBJ2-7, with 9 positions matching TRBD1. Germline CDR1 and CDR2: SNHLY and FYNNEI. The CDR3 consists of 13 residues. In nucleotides, the CDR3 is TGTACCAGCAATCGGGACAGGGCGGACGAGCAGTACTTC. Translation: CTSNRDRADEQYF.

This chain connects TRBV27 to TRBJ1-6, with D hard to call. The germline V and J ends were trimmed by 2 bases and 7 bases, with 12 bases remaining between them. The CDR3 has 15 residues. Germline CDR1 is MNHEY and CDR2 is SMNVEV (reference sequence). CDR3 region: CASSLVPGYNSPLHF. The DNA of the CDR3 is TGTGCCAGCAGTTTAGTTCCCGGGTACAATTCACCCCTCCACTTT.

The chain combines TRBV10-3 with TRBJ2-5, with TRBD2 as a possible D gene (6 bases). The CDR3 consists of 16 residues. Trimming left V 0 bases short and J 4 bases short, with 15 bases between. Germline V lookup: CDR1 ENHRY, CDR2 SYGVKD. In DNA, the CDR3 is TGTGCCATCAGTGAGTCGACGTCTAGCGTGGGAGAGACCCAGTACTTC. Translated, it gives CAISESTSSVGETQYF.

The chain carries TRBV7-8 and TRBJ2-7; possible D gene TRBD1, 5 bases. The CDR3 consists of 13 residues. Germline V gives CDR1 SGHVS, CDR2 FQNEAQ. Deletions cut 1 base from V and 4 bases from J, with 8 bases between. The chain's CDR3 is CASSLGTRYEQYF. CDR3 DNA: TGTGCCAGCAGCTTAGGGACAAGATACGAGCAGTACTTC.

The V and J genes are TRBV27 and TRBJ2-3; 10 nucleotides agree with TRBD1. V lost 2 bases to trimming and J lost 1 base; unmatched junction nucleotides: 9. CDR3 length: 18 residues. In germline, CDR1 is MNHEY, CDR2 SMNVEV (reference sequence). The CDR3 spells CASSLIRGQGKGTDTQYF. CDR3 in DNA: TGTGCCAGCAGTTTAATTCGGGGACAGGGGAAGGGCACAGATACGCAGTATTTT.

This clone was detected only a few times. The chain recombines TRBV3-1 (or the pseudogene TRBV3-2) with TRBJ1-2; TRBD1 aligns across 9 bases. V lost 2 bases, J lost 7 bases, and 11 bases stayed unmatched. The germline V gene encodes CDR1 LGHDT and CDR2 YNNKEL (reference sequence). The CDR3 length is 16 residues. CDR3 coding DNA: TGTGCCAGCAGCCAAAGACCGGGACAGGGAGATGGTGGCTACACCTTC. Amino acids: CASSQRPGQGDGGYTF.

J is TRBJ1-1 and V is TRBV20-1; D might be TRBD1 (6 bases). The CDR3 contains 11 residues. The V end was cut by 3 bases, the J end by 10 bases, with 12 bases between. Germline CDR1 DFQATT, CDR2 SNEGSKA (reference sequence). CDR3 DNA: TGCAGTGCTAGGGGCAGGGGAGTAGCTTTCTTT. This sequence encodes CSARGRGVAFF.

The genes are TRBV7-8 and TRBJ1-5; 7 bases line up with TRBD1. Germline V gene sequence: CDR1 SGHVS, CDR2 FQNEAQ. After removal of 4 bases from V and 0 bases from J, the junction contained 9 bases not matched to a gene. The CDR3 extends over 17 amino acids. As DNA, the CDR3 is TGTGCCAGCAGCTCCAGTCGACAGGGTTATAGCAATCAGCCCCAGCATTTT. Translating it yields CASSSSRQGYSNQPQHF. Drawing the rest from reference TRBV7-8 and TRBJ1-5, the complete variable domain is GAGVSQSPRYKVAKRGQDVALRCDPISGHVSLFWYQQALGQGPEFLTYFQNEAQLDKSGLPSDRFFAERPEGSVSTLKIQRTQQEDSAVYLCASSSSRQGYSNQPQHFGDGTRLSIL.

This chain joins TRBV7-2 and TRBJ2-1, with TRBD1 matching over 7 bases. This CDR3 region has 15 residues. Trimming at V came to 5 bases and at J to 0 bases, leaving 4 bases not matched to a gene. Germline lookup yields CDR1 SGHTA and CDR2 FQGNSA. In DNA form, the CDR3 reads TGTGCCAGCAGCGAGGGACAGAGCTCCTACAATGAGCAGTTCTTC. As protein: CASSEGQSSYNEQFF.

J is TRBJ2-1 and V is TRBV2; 7 positions match TRBD2. The CDR3 length is 15 residues. V lost 4 bases and J lost 5; bases outside the gene matches: 8. Per the germline V gene, CDR1 is SNHLY and CDR2 is FYNNEI. CDR3 sequence (DNA): TGTGCCAGCAGTGGTAGAGCGGGAACTAACAATGAGCAGTTCTTC. As protein: CASSGRAGTNNEQFF. Supplemented by reference TRBV2 and TRBJ2-1, the full variable domain reads EPEVTQTPSHQVTQMGQEVILRCVPISNHLYFYWYRQILGQKVEFLVSFYNNEISEKSEIFDDQFSVERPDGSNFTLKIRSTKLEDSAMYFCASSGRAGTNNEQFFGPGTRLTVL.

Written as DNA, the CDR3 is TGTGCCAGCAGCCCCTCTGGCCTTGGGGGACAGGGCTTGAGGCTGTTTTTT. Its translation is CASSPSGLGGQGLRLFF. The rearrangement links TRBV11-2 to TRBJ1-4; 9 bases align to TRBD1. V gave up 5 bases and J gave up 14 bases; unmatched junction bases: 21. The CDR3 extends over 17 amino acids. Germline CDR1 reads SGHAT; CDR2 reads FQNNGV.

The chain employs TRBV19 and TRBJ1-4; perhaps TRBD1 as D (5 bases). Per the germline V gene, CDR1 is LNHDA and CDR2 is SQIVND (reference sequence). There are 16 residues in the CDR3. Trimming took 4 bases from V and 8 from J, leaving 20 bases between them. The CDR3 here is CASSRWGEVRYEKLFF. CDR3 coding DNA: TGTGCCAGTAGTAGATGGGGGGAAGTGCGGTACGAAAAACTGTTTTTT.

The chain couples TRBV5-1 to TRBJ2-3, with TRBD1 matching 7 bases. J gave up 4 bases and V 5 bases, and 4 bases lay outside the gene matches. The length of the CDR3 is 13 residues. The germline gives CDR1 SGHRS, CDR2 YFSETQ. CDR3 bases: TGCGCCAGCAGTTTCGGACAGGCAGATACGCAGTATTTT. Amino acid sequence: CASSFGQADTQYF.

The chain couples TRBV7-2 to TRBJ2-1, with D perhaps matching TRBD2 (7 bases). Germline V gene sequence: CDR1 SGHTA, CDR2 FQGNSA. The ends were cut back, 5 bases at V and 12 bases at J, with 11 bases in the middle. The CDR3 totals 11 residues. Here the CDR3 DNA reads TGTGCCAGCAGCCTAAGGGGGGGGCAGTTCTTC. Translation gives CASSLRGGQFF.

This chain connects TRBV7-6 to TRBJ1-6, with TRBD1 as a possible D gene (6 bases). The V gene lost 3 bases and the J gene lost 5 bases, with 8 bases spanning the gap. CDR1 is SGHVS and CDR2 is FNYEAQ in the germline V gene. This CDR3 comprises 14 residues. Written as DNA, the CDR3 is TGTGCCAGCAGCTTGGGACACGATAATTCACCCCTCCACTTT. Protein: CASSLGHDNSPLHF.

V usage is TRBV4-3 and J usage is TRBJ1-2; 7 positions agree with TRBD1. CDR1 and CDR2 from the germline V gene are LGHNA and YSLEER. Trimming at V came to 1 base and at J to 4 bases, leaving 6 bases not matched to a gene. The CDR3 runs to 15 residues. The chain's CDR3 is CASSQGARTGYGYTF. In DNA, the CDR3 is TGCGCCAGCAGCCAAGGTGCAAGGACAGGCTATGGCTACACCTTC.

The chain carries TRBV6-1 and TRBJ1-5, with a possible D match to TRBD1 (6 bases). The CDR3 runs 14 residues. In germline, CDR1 is MNHNS, CDR2 SASEGT. Trimming left V 5 bases short and J 4 bases short, with 12 bases between. The DNA of the CDR3 is TGTGCCAGCAGTTATCCCGGACAGAATCAGCCCCAGCATTTT. Translating it yields CASSYPGQNQPQHF.

This clone has only one observation. The CDR3 spells CASSRDTAYEQYF. The CDR3 DNA follows: TGTGCCAGTAGCCGGGACACTGCCTACGAGCAGTACTTC. This rearrangement joins TRBV19 to TRBJ2-7, with D possibly being TRBD1 (6 bases). Germline V lookup: CDR1 LNHDA, CDR2 SQIVND (reference sequence). V lost 6 bases and J 2 bases, leaving 11 bases between the germline ends. This CDR3 region has 13 residues.

The rearrangement joins TRBV7-9 to TRBJ1-5, with no clear D. The V gene's germline CDR1 is SEHNR and CDR2 FQNEAQ (reference sequence). The V end was cut by 4 bases, the J end by 0 bases, with 10 bases between. The CDR3 is made up of 15 amino acids. The CDR3 here is CASSSSLASNQPQHF. The CDR3 region has the DNA TGTGCCAGCAGCTCATCTTTAGCTAGCAATCAGCCCCAGCATTTT.

The rearrangement links TRBV5-1 to TRBJ1-4; D may be TRBD1 (5 bases). The V end lost 2 bases, the J end lost 0 bases, and 11 bases lay between the germline ends. Germline V gene sequence: CDR1 SGHRS, CDR2 YFSETQ. The CDR3 is 16 residues long. CDR3 sequence: CASSLVGLATNEKLFF. Written as DNA, the CDR3 is TGCGCCAGCAGCTTAGTGGGACTCGCAACTAATGAAAAACTGTTTTTT.

On this clone: Additional DNA sequences in this sample encode the identical CDR3. The chain is built from TRBV15 and TRBJ2-3; 8 bases fit TRBD1. The V gene end was trimmed by 3 bases and the J gene end by 4 bases; junction bases not matched to a gene: 3. From germline, CDR1 is LNHNV and CDR2 YYDKDF (reference sequence). The CDR3 sequence is 14 residues long. CDR3 in DNA: TGTGCCACCAGCAGCCGGACAGGGTCAGATACGCAGTATTTT. Its translation: CATSSRTGSDTQYF.

The rearrangement uses TRBV4-2 and TRBJ2-3, with 13 bases aligning to TRBD2. Trimming removed 1 base from V and 5 bases from J; junction bases left unmatched: 3. This CDR3 comprises 16 residues. Germline assignment: CDR1 LGHNA and CDR2 YNFKEQ. CDR3 protein: CASSQGRTSGGDTQYF. The CDR3, as DNA: TGTGCCAGCAGCCAAGGTAGGACTAGCGGGGGAGATACGCAGTATTTT.

The chain joins TRBV11-2 to TRBJ1-2; TRBD1 is a possible D gene (5 bases). Trimming cost V 0 bases and J 4 bases, with 9 bases left between them. CDR3 length: 14 amino acids. Looked up from germline, CDR1 is SGHAT and CDR2 is FQNNGV. CDR3 protein: CASSLETGGYGYTF. DNA for the CDR3: TGTGCCAGCAGCTTAGAAACGGGGGGCTATGGCTACACCTTC.